This T cell receptor (beta chain) stems from a study of T-cell reconstitution after alpha-beta-depleted transplantation in children. This clonotype has just a few counts. V was clipped by 1 base and J by 3 bases, with 13 bases between them. The CDR3 is 14 amino acids. The germline gives CDR1 DFQATT, CDR2 SNEGSKA (reference sequence). The TCRbeta library incorporated unique molecular identifiers. TCRdb passed the PCR reads through MiXCR, listing each CDR3 protein once. The sample gives approximately 640,000 distinct CDR3 sequences, over 15% of which show up once; around 0.96% is in the top ten. The chain joins TRBV20-1 to TRBJ2-7; D is possibly TRBD2 (6 bases). The sample in question was PBMCs from the stem cell graft donor, obtained from the stem cell graft. This TCR derives from a human donor who donated a stem cell graft to a child with acute myeloid leukemia. The DNA of the CDR3 is TGCAGTGCTAGAGGGGGGACTCTCATCTACGAGCAGTACTTC. Translated: CSARGGTLIYEQYF.